The 19 T cell receptor beta chains listed next were all sequenced from one sample in a study of vaccination and CD4 T cells after COVID-19. An Oncomine TCR Beta short-read assay was used to sequence the DNA from cultured CD4+ T cells. One entry per CDR3 protein results from TCRdb running MiXCR on the PCR reads. The sample gives some 1,400 distinct CDR3 sequences, roughly 12% of which show up once; over 8.5% is in the top ten. Their cognate antigens are unknown. The treatment is: approximately 9-day PBMC culture with coronavirus spike peptide pools or control peptides (ViraFEST assay). Those CD4+ T cells from the unexposed donor predate the COVID-19 pandemic (2011-2018). Sequencing used CD4+ T cells from blood, cultured in vitro. All receptors come from a human donor in good health.

This clonotype was seen more than once but under ten times. This chain uses TRBV9 with TRBJ1-1, with 10 nucleotides matching TRBD1. V was clipped by 4 bases and J by 4 bases; unmatched bases: 10. Germline CDR1 SGDLS, CDR2 YYNGEE. The length of the CDR3 is 16 residues. The CDR3 loop is CASSHEKGQGFTEAFF. The CDR3 DNA reads TGTGCCAGCAGCCACGAGAAGGGACAGGGGTTCACTGAAGCTTTCTTT.

This clonotype is medium-sized (0.01 to 0.1%) in the sample. The chain has TRBV7-2 and TRBJ1-1; unclear D gene. The germline V gene encodes CDR1 SGHTA and CDR2 FQGNSA. The CDR3 contains 16 residues. V was cut by 5 bases and J by 5 bases, with 21 bases left in between. The CDR3 protein is CASSGGRRLPPTEAFF. Written as DNA, the CDR3 is TGTGCCAGCAGCGGCGGACGGAGGTTACCCCCAACTGAAGCTTTCTTT.

This clonotype is classed as medium-sized. The genes are TRBV4-3 and TRBJ1-6; D gene ambiguous. The germline V gene has CDR1 LGHNA and CDR2 YSLEER. The CDR3 sequence is 13 residues long. Trimming removed 0 bases from V and 10 bases from J, with 7 bases in between. The CDR3 region has the DNA TGCGCCAGCAGCCAAGAGGTGGAATCACCCCTCCACTTT. It yields the protein CASSQEVESPLHF.

This clonotype rates as large (0.1 to 1%). CDR3 sequence: CASSLNGVESYTF. For the CDR3, the DNA is TGTGCCAGCAGCTTAAACGGGGTAGAGAGCTACACCTTC. This sequence joins TRBV7-2 and TRBJ1-2, with D uncertain. V lost 2 bases to trimming and J lost 9 bases, with 13 bases between them. CDR1 SGHTA and CDR2 FQGNSA come from the germline V gene. The CDR3 contains 13 residues.

Within the sample, this clonotype is medium-sized. The V gene is TRBV7-9, the J gene TRBJ1-4, with 11 bases that match TRBD1. Losses at the gene ends were 1 base for V and 7 bases for J; bases not matched to a gene: 2. This CDR3 has 15 amino acids. From germline, CDR1 is SEHNR and CDR2 FQNEAQ (reference sequence). The CDR3: CASSLGGTGGEKLFF. The DNA for the CDR3 is TGTGCCAGCAGCTTAGGTGGGACAGGGGGTGAAAAACTGTTTTTT.

Regarding this clonotype: Given a much more abundant clone one base away, this may be a read error. The CDR3: CASSFITGHTF. The CDR3 DNA follows: TGTGCCAGCAGTTTTATCACGGGCCACACCTTC. The chain joins TRBV28 to TRBJ1-2; D gene uncertain. Trimming took off 3 bases at V and 12 bases at J, with 11 bases between the two ends. The CDR3 length is 11 residues. Germline CDR1 MDHEN, CDR2 SYDVKM.

This clonotype was seen more than once but under ten times. The chain employs TRBV12-3 or TRBV12-4 and TRBJ1-6; D may be TRBD1 (5 bases). CDR3 length: 14 amino acids. V gave up 5 bases and J gave up 8 bases, with 13 bases separating them. The CDR3 DNA is TGTGCCAGCAGTGTTAGGGAGGGGCATTCACCCCTCCACTTT. Translating gives CASSVREGHSPLHF.

By sample fraction, this clonotype is large (0.1 to 1%). The chain carries TRBV6-5 and TRBJ1-1; D uncertain. CDR1 and CDR2 from the germline V gene are MNHEY and SVGAGI. V was cut by 4 bases and J by 3 bases, with 15 bases left in between. This CDR3 has 15 residues. The chain's CDR3 is CASSSVKGRYTEAFF. The CDR3 DNA sequence: TGTGCCAGCAGTTCGGTTAAGGGTCGGTACACTGAAGCTTTCTTT.

To note about this clonotype: Possible read error: a much larger clone is one base away. The chain employs TRBV10-3 and TRBJ2-7; 10 bases line up with TRBD2. The CDR3 is 15 residues long. Germline V CDR1 and CDR2: ENHRY, SYGVKD. V was clipped by 4 bases and J by 2 bases; unmatched bases: 5. CDR3 sequence (DNA): TGTGCCATCAGTGGGCTAGCGGGAGTCCCCTACGAGCAGTACTTC. This translates into CAISGLAGVPYEQYF.

By share, this clonotype counts as large (0.1 to 1%). The chain is built from TRBV28 and TRBJ1-5; tentatively, D is TRBD1 (6 bases). Trimming removed 11 bases from V and 5 bases from J, with 13 bases in between. This CDR3 spans 12 amino acids. Per germline, CDR1 MDHEN and CDR2 SYDVKM. The CDR3 spells CALGGLDQPQHF. In DNA form, the CDR3 reads TGTGCCCTCGGGGGGCTCGATCAGCCCCAGCATTTT.

This clonotype is deemed large. This chain connects TRBV7-9 to TRBJ1-3, with a possible D match to TRBD1 (6 bases). Germline loops: CDR1 SEHNR, CDR2 FQNEAQ (reference sequence). Trimming shortened V by 4 bases and J by 2 bases, and 12 bases separated the two germline ends. The CDR3 has 15 amino acids. In DNA form, the CDR3 reads TGTGCCAGCAGCTGGGGGGGCGCACCTGGAAACACCATATATTTT. Its protein is CASSWGGAPGNTIYF.

Judged by abundance, this clonotype is medium-sized. The CDR3: CASSLANVLTF. CDR3 nucleotide sequence: TGTGCCAGCAGTTTAGCCAACGTCCTGACTTTC. The chain has TRBV28 and TRBJ2-6; D uncertain. The CDR3 is 11 residues long. The V end was cut by 2 bases, the J end by 7 bases, with 0 bases between. Germline CDR1 and CDR2: MDHEN and SYDVKM.

By its share, this clonotype is medium-sized. The V and J genes are TRBV7-6 and TRBJ2-1, with D possibly being TRBD1 (7 bases). The CDR3 is made up of 15 amino acids. Trimming pared 5 bases from V and 8 bases from J, leaving 19 bases between. From germline, CDR1 is SGHVS and CDR2 FNYEAQ. This chain's CDR3 is CASSPGGGIVDEQFF. The DNA of the CDR3 is TGTGCCAGCAGCCCCGGAGGGGGCATTGTCGATGAGCAGTTCTTC.

This clonotype was seen more than once but under ten times. The chain has TRBV27 and TRBJ2-7, with D hard to call. Trimming left V 6 bases short and J 3 bases short, with 12 bases between. CDR1 and CDR2 from the germline V gene are MNHEY and SMNVEV (reference sequence). The CDR3 length is 13 residues. DNA for the CDR3: TGTGCCAGCAGCATGGGGATAAGCTACGAGCAGTACTTC. It yields the protein CASSMGISYEQYF.

By proportion, this clonotype is medium-sized. The chain has TRBV19 and TRBJ2-4; 12 bases match TRBD2. V gave up 10 bases and J gave up 0 bases; unmatched junction bases: 10. This CDR3 spans 17 amino acids. Germline CDR1 LNHDA, CDR2 SQIVND (reference sequence). Written as DNA, the CDR3 is TGTGCCACTAACGACCTAGCGGGAGGGCTAGCCAAAAACATTCAGTACTTC. Protein: CATNDLAGGLAKNIQYF. The complete variable domain, with remaining parts taken from reference TRBV19 and TRBJ2-4, reads DGGITQSPKYLFRKEGQNVTLSCEQNLNHDAMYWYRQDPGQGLRLIYYSQIVNDFQKGDIAEGYSVSREKKESFPLTVTSAQKNPTAFYLCATNDLAGGLAKNIQYFGAGTRLSVL.

This clonotype is deemed large. This sequence joins TRBV20-1 and TRBJ1-6; possibly TRBD1 for D (6 bases). V was trimmed by 5 bases and J by 6 bases, leaving 14 bases between them. The CDR3 runs 14 residues. Germline V gene sequence: CDR1 DFQATT, CDR2 SNEGSKA (reference sequence). CDR3 in amino acids: CSAHPRGGNSPLHF. The CDR3 DNA follows: TGCAGTGCTCACCCCAGGGGCGGTAATTCACCCCTCCACTTT.

Judged by abundance, this clonotype is large. The genes are TRBV20-1 and TRBJ2-3; 14 bases fit TRBD2. Germline V gives CDR1 DFQATT, CDR2 SNEGSKA (reference sequence). The CDR3 is 15 amino acids. V shed 5 bases, J shed 5 bases, and the junction held 6 bases outside the gene matches. The CDR3 DNA sequence: TGCAGTGCTTTGGGACTAGCGGGAGTAGTAGATACGCAGTATTTT. Translation: CSALGLAGVVDTQYF.

This clonotype is labeled as large. This CDR3 reads CASSLRGLDTGELFF. The DNA of the CDR3 is TGTGCCAGCAGCTTAAGGGGGCTCGACACCGGGGAGCTGTTTTTT. This chain uses TRBV7-2 with TRBJ2-2, with 7 bases lining up with TRBD1. V lost 2 bases to trimming and J lost 3 bases; unmatched junction nucleotides: 3. Germline CDR1 and CDR2: SGHTA and FQGNSA. CDR3 length equals 15 residues.

By share, this clonotype ranks as medium-sized. The chain joins TRBV29-1 to TRBJ1-1; D is possibly TRBD1 (6 bases). Trimming pared 5 bases from V and 6 bases from J, leaving 13 bases between. Germline CDR1 SQVTM, CDR2 ANQGSEA. The CDR3 loop spans 12 amino acids. The CDR3 region has the DNA TGCAGCGTTCGCCGGGACATAGCTGAAGCTTTCTTT. The encoded protein is CSVRRDIAEAFF.